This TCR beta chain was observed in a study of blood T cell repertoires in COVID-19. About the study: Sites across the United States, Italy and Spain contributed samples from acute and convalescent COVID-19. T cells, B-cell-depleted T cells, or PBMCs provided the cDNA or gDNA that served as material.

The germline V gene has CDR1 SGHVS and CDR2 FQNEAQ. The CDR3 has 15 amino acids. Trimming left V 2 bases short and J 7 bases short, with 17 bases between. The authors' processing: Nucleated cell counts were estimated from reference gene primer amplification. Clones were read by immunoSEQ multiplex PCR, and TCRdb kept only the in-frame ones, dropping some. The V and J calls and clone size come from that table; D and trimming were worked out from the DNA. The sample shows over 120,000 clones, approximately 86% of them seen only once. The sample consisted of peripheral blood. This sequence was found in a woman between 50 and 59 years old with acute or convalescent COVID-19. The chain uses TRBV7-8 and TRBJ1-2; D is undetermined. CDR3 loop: CASSLRRGSEAGYTF. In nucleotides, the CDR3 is TGTGCCAGCAGCTTAAGACGTGGCAGCGAAGCTGGCTACACCTTC.